This entry lists 30 T cell receptor beta chains sequenced from one sample in a study of T cells expressing NK-cell markers. From the 5' RACE reads, TCRdb lists one entry per CDR3 protein and no DNA. The listing records about 170,000 distinct CDR3 sequences. The specimen was blood T cells: a sorted CD56 or NKG2C T cell subset, CD4+ or CD8+ T cells, or bulk PBMC T cells (not recorded which). The receptors stem from a man aged 18-75 years in good health.

The J gene is TRBJ1-1, the V gene TRBV28; the D call from TCRdb, TRBD1, cannot be confirmed without DNA. CDR1 MDHEN and CDR2 SYDVKM come from the germline V gene. This CDR3 is built from 14 residues. CDR3 amino acids: CASSLPGRGTEAFF.

This rearrangement joins TRBV13 to TRBJ1-4; there is no DNA to check the TCRdb D call of TRBD1. The CDR3 runs 14 residues. CDR1 is PRHDT, CDR2 FYEKMQ, per germline (reference sequence). The CDR3 loop is CASSKGQGAEKLFF.

This chain joins TRBV6-1 and TRBJ2-3; lacking DNA, the TRBD2 call made by TCRdb goes unchecked. The germline CDR1 and CDR2 sequences are MNHNS and SASEGT. The CDR3 covers 13 residues. The CDR3 spells CASTGTSLDTQYF.

The chain has TRBV19 and TRBJ2-7; TCRdb indicates TRBD1, and absent DNA this call remains unverified. Germline V gene lookup returns CDR1 LNHDA and CDR2 SQIVND (reference sequence). The CDR3 spans 15 residues. CDR3 amino acids: CASSIARDSYYEQYF.

This sequence joins TRBV12-3 or TRBV12-4 and TRBJ2-5; TCRdb outputs TRBD1, but without DNA this stays unchecked. This CDR3 is built from 19 residues. CDR3 amino acids: CASSLDPGQGAVSLETQYF.

The chain is built from TRBV28 and TRBJ1-5. CDR1 and CDR2 from the germline V gene are MDHEN and SYDVKM. This CDR3 contains 15 residues. The CDR3 region is CASSLFRTSNQPQHF.

This chain joins TRBV6-1 and TRBJ2-7. Germline V gives CDR1 MNHNS, CDR2 SASEGT. The CDR3 covers 13 residues. The CDR3 loop is CASRARGSYEQYF.

The chain recombines TRBV6-6 with TRBJ2-3. This CDR3 has 13 amino acids. The V gene's germline CDR1 is MNHNY and CDR2 SVGAGI (reference sequence). CDR3 sequence: CASSYTLADTQYF.

The chain carries TRBV5-1 and TRBJ1-1; as DNA is missing, the TRBD1 call by TCRdb cannot be tested. This CDR3 has 18 amino acids. The germline V gene has CDR1 SGHRS and CDR2 YFSETQ. CDR3 loop: CASSLGGQLIPMNTEAFF.

This chain joins TRBV6-1 and TRBJ2-7; TCRdb outputs TRBD1, but without DNA this stays unchecked. The CDR3 sequence is 13 residues long. The V gene's germline CDR1 is MNHNS and CDR2 SASEGT. CDR3: CASSPPGFHEQYF.

CDR3 amino acids: CASSGVASGRGTQYF. J is TRBJ2-5 and V is TRBV27; TCRdb selects TRBD2, and the lack of DNA leaves this call unchecked. CDR1 is MNHEY, CDR2 SMNVEV, per germline (reference sequence). The CDR3 is 15 amino acids.

This sequence joins TRBV7-2 and TRBJ1-1; TCRdb's D call, TRBD1, is unchecked because there is no DNA. The germline V gene has CDR1 SGHTA and CDR2 FQGNSA. CDR3 length: 17 residues. The CDR3 loop reads CASSLVAGSLLHTEAFF.

The chain links TRBV7-9 to TRBJ1-1. Germline CDR1 is SEHNR and CDR2 is FQNEAQ (reference sequence). This CDR3 is 12 amino acids long. Here the CDR3 reads CASGTVYTEAFF.

The chain carries TRBV5-1 and TRBJ2-5; there is no DNA to check the TCRdb D call of TRBD1. The germline V gene encodes CDR1 SGHRS and CDR2 YFSETQ. The CDR3 contains 16 residues. The CDR3 sequence: CASSLGAGKVGETQYF.

This chain links TRBV4-1 with TRBJ2-7; TCRdb names TRBD1, which stays unverified in the absence of DNA. Germline V gene sequence: CDR1 MGHRA, CDR2 YSYEKL. This CDR3 comprises 19 residues. The CDR3 loop reads CASSPTTVQAQGTAYEQYF.

The J gene is TRBJ1-1, the V gene TRBV19; absent DNA, TCRdb's TRBD1 call cannot be checked. This CDR3 is 13 amino acids long. Germline loops: CDR1 LNHDA, CDR2 SQIVND (reference sequence). This CDR3 is CATKTGMNTEAFF.

The chain is built from TRBV10-3 and TRBJ1-2; no DNA is available, so the TRBD1 call from TCRdb remains unchecked. Germline assignment: CDR1 ENHRY and CDR2 SYGVKD. The CDR3 length is 14 residues. The CDR3 loop is CAISDAGLGYGYTF.

The V call is TRBV5-6, the J call TRBJ2-1. The V gene's germline CDR1 is SGHDT and CDR2 YYEEEE. CDR3 length: 13 residues. CDR3 region: CASSMNTGRKQFF.

CDR3 sequence: CASEAPGGNQPQHF. This sequence joins TRBV12-5 and TRBJ1-5; TCRdb's assignment of TRBD1 cannot be checked, as there is no DNA. The CDR3 is 14 amino acids. Germline V lookup: CDR1 LGHNT, CDR2 FRNRAP. The whole variable domain, filled in from reference TRBV12-5 and TRBJ1-5, reads DARVTQTPRHKVTEMGQEVTMRCQPILGHNTVFWYRQTMMQGLELLAYFRNRAPLDDSGMPKDRFSAEMPDATLATLKIQPSEPRDSAVYFCASEAPGGNQPQHFGDGTRLSIL.

The chain joins TRBV11-2 to TRBJ2-3; TCRdb selects TRBD1, and the lack of DNA leaves this call unchecked. There are 15 residues in the CDR3. Germline CDR1 is SGHAT and CDR2 is FQNNGV. The CDR3 is CASSPLGTSTDTQYF. The variable domain in full, completed from reference TRBV11-2 and TRBJ2-3, reads EAGVAQSPRYKIIEKRQSVAFWCNPISGHATLYWYQQILGQGPKLLIQFQNNGVVDDSQLPKDRFSAERLKGVDSTLKIQPAKLEDSAVYLCASSPLGTSTDTQYFGPGTRLTVL.

V is TRBV4-1 and J is TRBJ2-5; TCRdb returns TRBD2, unconfirmable since there is no DNA. This CDR3 is 16 amino acids long. Germline V gene data show CDR1 as MGHRA and CDR2 as YSYEKL. CDR3: CASSQDRSLASETQYF.

The J gene is TRBJ2-2, the V gene TRBV19; as DNA is missing, the TRBD2 call by TCRdb cannot be tested. CDR1 is LNHDA, CDR2 SQIVND, per germline (reference sequence). The CDR3 is 16 amino acids. CDR3 residues: CASTPKREDATGELFF.

The chain employs TRBV6-1 and TRBJ2-5; TCRdb lists TRBD1, though no DNA is available to test this call. This CDR3 is built from 14 residues. Germline loops: CDR1 MNHNS, CDR2 SASEGT. The CDR3 protein is CASSKYTGQETQYF.

V gene TRBV10-3 combines with J gene TRBJ2-3; without DNA, the TCRdb call of TRBD2 cannot be checked. The CDR3 consists of 15 residues. In germline, CDR1 is ENHRY, CDR2 SYGVKD. CDR3 loop: CAISDISGATDTQYF.

The chain recombines TRBV7-3 with TRBJ2-5; TCRdb calls TRBD1, which cannot be checked without DNA. The CDR3 is 19 residues long. Germline V gives CDR1 SGHTA, CDR2 FQGTGA. This chain's CDR3 is CASSLTDMTGQGAIETQYF.

The chain combines TRBV27 with TRBJ1-1; the D call from TCRdb, TRBD1, cannot be confirmed without DNA. CDR3 size: 13 residues. Looked up from germline, CDR1 is MNHEY and CDR2 is SMNVEV (reference sequence). This CDR3 is CASSLSGQLEAFF.

CDR3 protein: CASSQVRAEAFF. V and J are TRBV14 and TRBJ1-1. Germline V lookup: CDR1 SGHDN, CDR2 FVKESK. CDR3 length: 12 residues.

This rearrangement joins TRBV29-1 to TRBJ1-1; checking the TCRdb D call of TRBD1 is not possible without DNA. There are 13 residues in the CDR3. Germline values: CDR1 SQVTM, CDR2 ANQGSEA. CDR3 protein: CSGQGGMATEAFF.

The chain is built from TRBV10-3 and TRBJ2-7; absent DNA, TCRdb's TRBD1 call cannot be checked. Looked up from germline, CDR1 is ENHRY and CDR2 is SYGVKD. The CDR3 totals 14 residues. The CDR3 sequence: CATTEQGASYEQYF.

This chain uses TRBV20-1 with TRBJ2-7; TCRdb calls TRBD1, which cannot be checked without DNA. This CDR3 region has 16 residues. Germline CDR1 reads DFQATT; CDR2 reads SNEGSKA (reference sequence). Here the CDR3 reads CSARPEHRDRVYEQYF.